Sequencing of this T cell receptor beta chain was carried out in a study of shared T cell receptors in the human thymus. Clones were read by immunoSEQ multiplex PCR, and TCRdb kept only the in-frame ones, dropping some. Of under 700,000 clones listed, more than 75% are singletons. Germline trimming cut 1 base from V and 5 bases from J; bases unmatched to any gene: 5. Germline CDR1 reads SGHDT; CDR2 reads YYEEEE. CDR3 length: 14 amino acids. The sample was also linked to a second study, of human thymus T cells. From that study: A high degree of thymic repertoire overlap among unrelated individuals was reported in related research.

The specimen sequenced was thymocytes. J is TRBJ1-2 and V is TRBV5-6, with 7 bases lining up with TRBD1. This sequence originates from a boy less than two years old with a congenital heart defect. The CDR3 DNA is TGTGCCAGCAGCTTGCCCGGGACAGTGTATGGCTACACCTTC. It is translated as CASSLPGTVYGYTF.